Presented here are 17 T cell receptor beta chains from one specimen sequenced in a study of T cells in Graves' hyperthyroidism and ophthalmopathy. From RNA transcripts, TCR beta CDR3 regions were amplified. During a first-round RT-PCR of the TCR CDR3, the HTBI primer set was used. TCRdb passed the multiplex PCR reads through MiXCR, listing each CDR3 protein once. The sample carries around 610,000 distinct CDR3 sequences, roughly 14% recorded once. The specimen sequenced was blood. Receptors originate from a woman aged 35 to 49 with Graves' ophthalmopathy.

The CDR3 here is CASSEYSGASYEQYF. The CDR3 bases are TGTGCCAGCAGTGAATATAGCGGGGCCTCCTACGAGCAGTACTTC. The chain has TRBV25-1 and TRBJ2-7; TRBD2 matches 8 bases. The length of the CDR3 is 15 residues. Trimming cost V 0 bases and J 0 bases; bases outside gene matches: 1. Germline-derived CDR1 and CDR2 are MGHDK and SYGVNS.

This clonotype was counted many times. The V call is TRBV6-2 or TRBV6-3, the J call TRBJ2-7; tentative D call: TRBD1 (6 bases). This CDR3 spans 14 amino acids. V was cut by 2 bases and J by 3 bases, with 11 bases left in between. Germline-derived CDR1 and CDR2 are MNHEY and SVGEGT. DNA of the CDR3: TGTGCCAGCAGTTACCAGGGGACCTTCTACGAGCAGTACTTC. This translates into CASSYQGTFYEQYF.

The chain uses TRBV12-3 or TRBV12-4 and TRBJ2-5, with D unresolved. There are 13 residues in the CDR3. V lost 1 base and J lost 5, with 8 bases in between. The CDR3 bases are TGTGCCAGCAGTTTAGACTTCGGGGAGACCCAGTACTTC. Protein sequence: CASSLDFGETQYF.

This clonotype has a count of ten or more. The chain carries TRBV7-2 and TRBJ2-7; a weak D match, TRBD2 (6 bases). The ends were cut back, 4 bases at V and 4 bases at J, with 11 bases in the middle. CDR1 is SGHTA and CDR2 is FQGNSA in the germline V gene. The CDR3 runs 13 residues. The CDR3 DNA sequence: TGTGCCAGCAGCTCCGTTGGGGGGTACGAGCAGTACTTC. It codes for CASSSVGGYEQYF.

The V and J genes are TRBV18 and TRBJ1-1; maybe TRBD1 (5 bases). The CDR3 extends over 12 amino acids. Trimming stripped 10 bases from V and 4 bases from J, with 13 bases between. Germline V CDR1 and CDR2: KGHSH, LQKENI. CDR3 amino acids: CATRGGSTEAFF. DNA of the CDR3: TGTGCCACCCGGGGGGGGAGCACTGAAGCTTTCTTT.

The chain carries TRBV20-1 and TRBJ2-2; D is unclear. This CDR3 has 14 residues. V was pared by 7 bases and J by 3 bases, with 15 bases between. Germline V lookup: CDR1 DFQATT, CDR2 SNEGSKA (reference sequence). This CDR3 is CSVSQVADTGELFF. The CDR3 DNA reads as TGCAGTGTGTCCCAGGTCGCGGACACCGGGGAGCTGTTTTTT.

This clonotype came up a few times. The CDR3 bases are TGTGCCTCCGAGGGGGCAGACGGGACCCAGTACTTC. Translating it yields CASEGADGTQYF. The chain couples TRBV6-1 to TRBJ2-5; 7 bases fit TRBD1. The V gene's germline CDR1 is MNHNS and CDR2 SASEGT. V dropped 11 bases and J dropped 7; count of bases not matched to a gene: 10. CDR3 length equals 12 residues.

This clonotype was recorded at least ten times. The chain uses TRBV24-1 and TRBJ2-5; D possibly corresponds to TRBD2 (6 bases). In germline, CDR1 is KGHDR, CDR2 SFDVKD. This CDR3 spans 16 amino acids. V lost 1 base to trimming and J lost 5 bases, with 16 bases between them. The CDR3 region has the DNA TGTGCCACCAGTGATTTAGGTCTTAGCGGCGGTGAGACCCAGTACTTC. It yields the protein CATSDLGLSGGETQYF.

Many counts were recorded for this clonotype. V usage is TRBV12-5 and J usage is TRBJ2-2; D gene unclear. V lost 1 base, J lost 7 bases, and 7 bases lay in between. This CDR3 comprises 13 residues. Germline-derived CDR1 and CDR2 are LGHNT and FRNRAP. CDR3 sequence: CASGLARGGELFF. In DNA form, the CDR3 reads TGTGCTAGTGGTTTGGCCCGCGGCGGGGAGCTGTTTTTT.

V gene TRBV7-2 combines with J gene TRBJ1-5, with D perhaps matching TRBD1 (6 bases). Trimming left V 2 bases short and J 5 bases short, with 10 bases between. The germline gives CDR1 SGHTA, CDR2 FQGNSA. The CDR3 is 14 amino acids. The CDR3 spells CASSLTGSYQPQHF. For the CDR3, the DNA is TGTGCCAGCAGCTTAACAGGGTCCTATCAGCCCCAGCATTTT.

Ten or more counts support this clonotype. The chain recombines TRBV13 with TRBJ1-1; D might be TRBD1 (5 bases). The germline V gene has CDR1 PRHDT and CDR2 FYEKMQ (reference sequence). The CDR3 has 18 residues. V was cut by 0 bases and J by 5 bases, with 22 bases left in between. The CDR3 DNA reads as TGTGCCAGCAGCTTAGGCCTTGGATTCGCTTGGGGCGGAACTGAAGCTTTCTTT. It codes for CASSLGLGFAWGGTEAFF.

This clonotype was recorded many times. The gene calls are TRBV28 and TRBJ1-6; D unresolved. Trimming stripped 4 bases from V and 14 bases from J, with 18 bases between. The CDR3 is made up of 14 amino acids. The germline V gene encodes CDR1 MDHEN and CDR2 SYDVKM. The CDR3, as DNA: TGTGCCAGCAGTTACCGGGAGGAACCTCGGTCCCTCCACTTT. Amino acid sequence: CASSYREEPRSLHF.

This clonotype has just a few counts. The chain is built from TRBV18 and TRBJ1-1; perhaps TRBD1 as D (5 bases). The CDR3 contains 13 residues. The V end lost 3 bases, the J end lost 6 bases, and 11 bases lay between the germline ends. Germline V lookup: CDR1 KGHSH, CDR2 LQKENI. The CDR3 here is CASSPFNRSEAFF. CDR3 DNA: TGTGCCAGCTCACCCTTTAACAGGTCTGAAGCTTTCTTT. Full variable domain (outside the CDR3, taken from reference TRBV18 and TRBJ1-1): NAGVMQNPRHLVRRRGQEARLRCSPMKGHSHVYWYRQLPEEGLKFMVYLQKENIIDESGMPKERFSAEFPKEGPSILRIQQVVRGDSAAYFCASSPFNRSEAFFGQGTRLTVV.

CDR3 loop: CSVENSQETQYF. CDR3 in DNA: TGCAGCGTTGAAAACAGCCAAGAGACCCAGTACTTC. The V and J genes are TRBV29-1 and TRBJ2-5, with D unresolved. Looked up from germline, CDR1 is SQVTM and CDR2 is ANQGSEA. V lost 2 bases and J 1 base, leaving 5 bases between the germline ends. The CDR3 is 12 amino acids.

This clonotype was counted at least ten times. The chain recombines TRBV6-1 with TRBJ2-4, with TRBD2 as a possible D gene (5 bases). Germline V lookup: CDR1 MNHNS, CDR2 SASEGT. This CDR3 has 14 amino acids. V lost 10 bases and J 0 bases, leaving 13 bases between the germline ends. DNA of the CDR3: TGTGCCACCCAGGACTTTTTAGCCAAAAACATTCAGTACTTC. Protein sequence: CATQDFLAKNIQYF.

The gene calls are TRBV18 and TRBJ2-7; 9 bases align to TRBD2. J gave up 5 bases and V 3 bases, and 5 bases lay outside the gene matches. This CDR3 has 14 amino acids. In germline, CDR1 is KGHSH, CDR2 LQKENI. The CDR3 DNA sequence: TGTGCCAGCTCACCTAGCGGGAGAGACAACGAGCAGTACTTC. It specifies CASSPSGRDNEQYF.

This clonotype was picked up a small number of times. The chain is built from TRBV15 and TRBJ2-2; D may be TRBD1 (6 bases). CDR1 is LNHNV and CDR2 is YYDKDF in the germline V gene (reference sequence). The CDR3 runs to 16 residues. V dropped 0 bases and J dropped 4 bases, with 12 bases sitting between them. The CDR3 protein is CATSRDLWGRTGELFF. The CDR3 DNA reads as TGTGCCACCAGCAGAGATCTCTGGGGGCGCACCGGGGAGCTGTTTTTT.